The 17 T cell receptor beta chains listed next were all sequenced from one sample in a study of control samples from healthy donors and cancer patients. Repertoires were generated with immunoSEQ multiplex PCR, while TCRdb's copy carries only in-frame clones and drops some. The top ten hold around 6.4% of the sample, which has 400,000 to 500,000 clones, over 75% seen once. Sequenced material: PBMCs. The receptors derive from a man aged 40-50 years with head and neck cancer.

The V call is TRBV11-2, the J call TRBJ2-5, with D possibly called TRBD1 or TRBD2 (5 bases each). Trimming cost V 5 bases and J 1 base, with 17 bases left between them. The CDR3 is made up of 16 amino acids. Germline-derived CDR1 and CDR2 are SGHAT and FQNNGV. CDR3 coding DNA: TGTGCCAGCAGCCCTGGGACCGCAGGGTCCCAAGAGACCCAGTACTTC. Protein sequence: CASSPGTAGSQETQYF.

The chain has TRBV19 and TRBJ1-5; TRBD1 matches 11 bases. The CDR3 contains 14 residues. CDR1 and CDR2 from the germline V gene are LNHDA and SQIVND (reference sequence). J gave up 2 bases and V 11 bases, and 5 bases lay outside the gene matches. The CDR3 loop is CAVGTGGGNQPQHF. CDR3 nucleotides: TGTGCCGTGGGGACAGGGGGAGGCAATCAGCCCCAGCATTTT.

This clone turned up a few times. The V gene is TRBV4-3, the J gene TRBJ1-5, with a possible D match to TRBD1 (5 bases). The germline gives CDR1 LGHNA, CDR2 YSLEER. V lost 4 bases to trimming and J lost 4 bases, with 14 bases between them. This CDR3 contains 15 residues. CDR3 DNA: TGCGCCAGCAGCCGCTCCCCGGGGGGGAATCAGCCCCAGCATTTT. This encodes CASSRSPGGNQPQHF.

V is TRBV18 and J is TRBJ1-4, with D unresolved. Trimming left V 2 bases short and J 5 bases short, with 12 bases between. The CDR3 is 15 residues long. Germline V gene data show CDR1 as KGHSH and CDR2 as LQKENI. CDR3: CASSPDGRKNEKLFF. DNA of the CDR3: TGTGCCAGCTCACCAGATGGTAGAAAGAATGAAAAACTGTTTTTT.

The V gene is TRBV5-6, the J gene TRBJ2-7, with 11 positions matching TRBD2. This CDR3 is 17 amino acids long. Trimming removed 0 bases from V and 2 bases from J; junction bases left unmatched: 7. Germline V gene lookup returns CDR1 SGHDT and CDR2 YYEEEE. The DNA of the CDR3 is TGTGCCAGCAGCTTGGGGCCTAGCGGGGGGCACACCTACGAGCAGTACTTC. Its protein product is CASSLGPSGGHTYEQYF.

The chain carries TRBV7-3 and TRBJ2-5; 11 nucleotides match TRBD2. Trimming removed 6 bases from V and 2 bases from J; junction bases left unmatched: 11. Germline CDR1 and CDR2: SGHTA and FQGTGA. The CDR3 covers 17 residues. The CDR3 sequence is CASSPFGASGRQETQYF. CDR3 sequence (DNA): TGTGCCAGCAGTCCCTTCGGCGCTAGCGGGAGGCAAGAGACCCAGTACTTC.

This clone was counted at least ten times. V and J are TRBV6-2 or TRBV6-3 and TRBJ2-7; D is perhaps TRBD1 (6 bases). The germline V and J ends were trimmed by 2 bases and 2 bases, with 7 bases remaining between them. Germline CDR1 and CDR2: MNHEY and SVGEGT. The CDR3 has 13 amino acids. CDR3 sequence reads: CASSYRDTYEQYF. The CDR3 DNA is TGTGCCAGCAGTTACCGGGACACCTACGAGCAGTACTTC.

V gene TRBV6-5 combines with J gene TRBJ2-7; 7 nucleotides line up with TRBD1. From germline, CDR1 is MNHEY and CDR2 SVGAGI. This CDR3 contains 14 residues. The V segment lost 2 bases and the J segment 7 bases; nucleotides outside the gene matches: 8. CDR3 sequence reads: CASSYGGQSKEQYF. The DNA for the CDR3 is TGTGCCAGCAGTTACGGGGGACAGTCGAAGGAGCAGTACTTC.

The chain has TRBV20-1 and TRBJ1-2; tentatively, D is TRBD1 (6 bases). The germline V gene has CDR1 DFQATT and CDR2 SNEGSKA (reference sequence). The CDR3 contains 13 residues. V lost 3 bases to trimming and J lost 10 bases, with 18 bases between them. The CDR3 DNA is TGCAGTGCTAGTCCAGGGGCCTCGTCAGACTACACCTTC. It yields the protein CSASPGASSDYTF.

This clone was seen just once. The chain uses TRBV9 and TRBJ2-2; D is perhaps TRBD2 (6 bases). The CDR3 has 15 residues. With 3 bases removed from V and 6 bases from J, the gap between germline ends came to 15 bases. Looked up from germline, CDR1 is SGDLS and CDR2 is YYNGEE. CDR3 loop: CASSESGAGPGELFF. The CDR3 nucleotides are TGTGCCAGCAGCGAGTCCGGCGCGGGGCCCGGGGAGCTGTTTTTT.

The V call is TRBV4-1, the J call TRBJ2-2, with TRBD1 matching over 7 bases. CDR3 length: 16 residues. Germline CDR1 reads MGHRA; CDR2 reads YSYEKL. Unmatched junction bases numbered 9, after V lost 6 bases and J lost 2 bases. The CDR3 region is CASSYKWDRNTGELFF. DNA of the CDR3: TGCGCCAGCAGTTATAAGTGGGACAGAAACACCGGGGAGCTGTTTTTT.

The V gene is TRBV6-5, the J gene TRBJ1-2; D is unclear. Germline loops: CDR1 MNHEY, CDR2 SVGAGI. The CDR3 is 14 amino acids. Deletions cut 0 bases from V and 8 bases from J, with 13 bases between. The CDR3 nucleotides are TGTGCCAGCAGTTACTCAAACCCCAGAGACGGCTACACCTTC. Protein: CASSYSNPRDGYTF.

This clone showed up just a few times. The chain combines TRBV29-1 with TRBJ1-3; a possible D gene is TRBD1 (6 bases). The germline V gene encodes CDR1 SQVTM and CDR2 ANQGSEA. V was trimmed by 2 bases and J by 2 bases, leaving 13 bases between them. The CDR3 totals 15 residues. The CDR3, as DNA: TGCAGCGTTGAAAAGGTCCGGGGGCCTGGAAACACCATATATTTT. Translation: CSVEKVRGPGNTIYF. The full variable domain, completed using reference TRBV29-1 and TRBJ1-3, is SAVISQKPSRDICQRGTSLTIQCQVDSQVTMMFWYRQQPGQSLTLIATANQGSEATYESGFVIDKFPISRPNLTFSTLTVSNMSPEDSSIYLCSVEKVRGPGNTIYFGEGSWLTVV.

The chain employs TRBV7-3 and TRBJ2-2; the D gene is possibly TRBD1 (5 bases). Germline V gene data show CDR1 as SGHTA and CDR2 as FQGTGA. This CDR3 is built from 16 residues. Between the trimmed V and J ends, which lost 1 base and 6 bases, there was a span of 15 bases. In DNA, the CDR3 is TGTGCCAGCAGCTTAAGTGGGGCTTCGGATTCCGGGGAGCTGTTTTTT. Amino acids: CASSLSGASDSGELFF.

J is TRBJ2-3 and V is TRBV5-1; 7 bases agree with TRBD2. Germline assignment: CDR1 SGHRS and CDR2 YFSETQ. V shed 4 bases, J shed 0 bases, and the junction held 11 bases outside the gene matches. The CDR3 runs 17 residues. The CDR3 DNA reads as TGCGCCAGCAGCCTACGACTAGCCGGTACTAGCACAGATACGCAGTATTTT. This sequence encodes CASSLRLAGTSTDTQYF.

The CDR3: CASSSTGGEETQYF. CDR3 coding DNA: TGTGCCAGCAGCTCGACAGGGGGTGAAGAGACCCAGTACTTC. This rearrangement joins TRBV7-3 to TRBJ2-5; 9 nucleotides agree with TRBD1. Trimming cost V 4 bases and J 3 bases; bases outside gene matches: 3. In germline, CDR1 is SGHTA, CDR2 FQGTGA. This CDR3 has 14 amino acids.

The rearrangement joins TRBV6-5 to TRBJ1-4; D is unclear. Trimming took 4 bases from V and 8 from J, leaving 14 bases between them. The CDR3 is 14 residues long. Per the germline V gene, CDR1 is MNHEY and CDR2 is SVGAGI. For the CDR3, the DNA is TGTGCCAGCAGTTGGGCCCGCGGTTGGGAAAAACTGTTTTTT. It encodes CASSWARGWEKLFF.